These T cell receptor beta chains were read from a single sample in a study of blood T cell repertoires in COVID-19. Clones were read by immunoSEQ multiplex PCR, and TCRdb kept only the in-frame ones, dropping some. The table has approximately 150,000 clones, over 65% seen once. Sequencing was carried out using peripheral blood. The receptors were gathered from a man between 70 and 80 years old with acute or convalescent COVID-19. CDR3s include the opening cysteine and the closing phenylalanine or tryptophan. A D gene is named only where the DNA matches it firmly. Clone size is given for some rows only: seen once, a few or many times, or a class if the clone is expanded.

J gene	V gene	clone size	D gene	CDR3 protein	CDR3 DNA
TRBJ2-3	TRBV11-1	-	-	CASSLGVGTDTQYF	TGTGCCAGCAGCTTAGGAGTGGGCACAGATACGCAGTATTTT
TRBJ1-2	TRBV18	-	-	CASSPDSAATYGYTF	TGTGCCAGCTCACCAGATAGCGCAGCGACCTATGGCTACACCTTC
TRBJ1-1	TRBV12-3/TRBV12-4	few	TRBD1	CASSQQGAEAFF	TGTGCCAGCAGTCAACAGGGGGCTGAAGCTTTCTTT
TRBJ2-2	TRBV7-8	-	TRBD1	CASSFSGQGAGELFF	TGTGCCAGCAGCTTCTCCGGACAGGGGGCCGGGGAGCTGTTTTTT
TRBJ1-2	TRBV6-6	-	-	CASSYSDGYTF	TGTGCCAGCAGTTACAGCGATGGCTACACCTTC
TRBJ2-7	TRBV28	-	-	CASSPLQIEQYF	TGTGCCAGCAGTCCTCTTCAGATCGAGCAGTACTTC
TRBJ1-1	TRBV2	-	-	CASRPGVAYTEAFF	TGTGCCAGCAGACCCGGGGTTGCTTACACTGAAGCTTTCTTT
TRBJ1-3	TRBV11-3	-	-	CASSLDDRQIYF	TGTGCCAGCAGCTTAGATGACAGACAGATATATTTT
TRBJ2-7	TRBV18	few	-	CASSPPGRSHEQYF	TGTGCCAGCTCACCACCGGGCAGGTCCCACGAGCAGTACTTC
TRBJ2-3	TRBV11-2	-	-	CASSFATGEADTQYF	TGTGCCAGCAGCTTCGCTACGGGAGAGGCAGATACGCAGTATTTT
TRBJ1-4	TRBV25-1	-	TRBD1	CASSNRGGPNEKLFF	TGTGCCAGCAGTAATCGAGGGGGCCCTAATGAAAAACTGTTTTTT
TRBJ2-3	TRBV19	-	-	CASTGDSTDTQYF	TGTGCCAGTACCGGGGATTCCACAGATACGCAGTATTTT
TRBJ2-1	TRBV20-1	-	-	CSASGGFYNEQFF	TGCAGTGCTAGTGGGGGCTTCTACAATGAGCAGTTCTTC
TRBJ1-3	TRBV18	once	-	CASSPIRMESSGNTIYF	TGTGCCAGCTCACCAATTAGAATGGAGAGCTCTGGAAACACCATATATTTT
TRBJ1-4	TRBV19	-	TRBD1	CASSITPQGAAEKLFF	TGTGCCAGTAGTATAACCCCCCAGGGGGCGGCCGAAAAACTGTTTTTT
TRBJ2-5	TRBV5-1	few	TRBD1	CASSFLTGGETQYF	TGCGCCAGCAGCTTCCTGACAGGGGGGGAGACCCAGTACTTC
TRBJ2-2	TRBV24-1	-	-	CATSDLGGADTGELFF	TGTGCCACCAGTGATTTGGGGGGGGCAGACACCGGGGAGCTGTTTTTT
TRBJ2-2	TRBV3-1/TRBV3-2	-	TRBD1	CASSPTVGTVNTGELFF	TGTGCCAGCAGCCCCACGGTCGGGACAGTTAACACCGGGGAGCTGTTTTTT
TRBJ2-2	TRBV5-1	-	TRBD2	CASSLVGAGDTGELFF	TGCGCCAGCAGCTTGGTAGGGGCGGGAGACACCGGGGAGCTGTTTTTT
TRBJ2-7	TRBV19	-	TRBD2	CASSTAGRQGGYEQYF	TGTGCCAGTAGTACGGCCGGGAGGCAGGGAGGCTACGAGCAGTACTTC
TRBJ2-3	TRBV27	-	-	CASSFVMGAITDTQYF	TGTGCCAGCAGTTTCGTTATGGGGGCCATCACAGATACGCAGTATTTT
TRBJ2-1	TRBV24-1	-	-	CATSDLPGLWQFF	TGTGCCACCAGTGATTTGCCAGGGTTGTGGCAGTTCTTC
TRBJ2-2	TRBV5-6	-	-	CASRQTRVFGTGELFF	TGTGCCAGCAGACAAACCAGGGTATTCGGCACCGGGGAGCTGTTTTTT
TRBJ1-2	TRBV5-4	-	TRBD1	CASTSQTGTGKLYGYTF	TGTGCCAGCACCAGTCAAACCGGGACAGGGAAACTCTATGGCTACACCTTC
TRBJ2-7	TRBV6-5	-	-	CASSLDTVTSYEQYF	TGTGCCAGCAGCCTGGATACAGTGACGTCCTACGAGCAGTACTTC
TRBJ1-2	TRBV29-1	-	TRBD1	CSVLLTGAYGYTF	TGCAGCGTCCTCTTGACAGGGGCCTATGGCTACACCTTC
TRBJ1-5	TRBV5-4	-	-	CASSLGGAGNQPQHF	TGTGCCAGCAGCTTGGGTGGGGCTGGCAATCAGCCCCAGCATTTT
TRBJ2-2	TRBV24-1	few	TRBD2	CATSDPLGGRFGGELFF	TGTGCCACCAGTGACCCCCTTGGCGGGAGGTTCGGCGGGGAGCTGTTTTTT
TRBJ1-2	TRBV19	-	-	CASSPPAWDIDNYGYTF	TGTGCCAGTAGCCCCCCCGCATGGGACATTGACAACTATGGCTACACCTTC
TRBJ2-1	TRBV6-5	-	-	CASSRTDYNEQFF	TGTGCCAGCAGCCGGACAGATTACAATGAGCAGTTCTTC
TRBJ2-7	TRBV7-9	once	TRBD2	CASSLGASGYSSYEQYF	TGTGCCAGCAGCTTAGGTGCTAGCGGGTATAGCTCCTACGAGCAGTACTTC
TRBJ2-2	TRBV12-3/TRBV12-4	-	-	CASSWVGGWELFF	TGTGCCAGCAGTTGGGTGGGGGGATGGGAGCTGTTTTTT
TRBJ2-5	TRBV5-1	-	-	CASSLGTDQETQYF	TGCGCCAGCAGCTTGGGAACAGATCAAGAGACCCAGTACTTC
TRBJ1-1	TRBV24-1	once	-	CATSDPGGTEAFF	TGTGCCACCAGTGATCCAGGCGGGACTGAAGCTTTCTTT
TRBJ2-1	TRBV28	-	TRBD2	CASSVLAGGHNEQFF	TGTGCCAGCAGCGTACTAGCGGGAGGACACAATGAGCAGTTCTTC
TRBJ1-2	TRBV7-2	-	-	CASSSRNVEANYGYTF	TGTGCCAGCAGCTCCCGGAATGTGGAGGCTAACTATGGCTACACCTTC
TRBJ1-6	TRBV2	-	TRBD1	CASSRDRINNSPLHF	TGTGCCAGCAGCCGGGACAGGATTAATAATTCACCCCTCCACTTT
TRBJ2-2	TRBV7-8	-	TRBD1	CASRTGRSTGELFF	TGTGCCAGCAGGACAGGGAGAAGCACCGGGGAGCTGTTTTTT
TRBJ1-5	TRBV9	-	-	CASSPHGGGNQPQHF	TGTGCCAGCAGCCCCCACGGTGGTGGCAATCAGCCCCAGCATTTT
TRBJ2-4	TRBV19	-	-	CASSIKFMEGLQYF	TGTGCCAGTAGTATAAAATTTATGGAGGGCCTACAGTACTTC
TRBJ1-2	TRBV4-2	-	TRBD1	CASSQLRDRQDYGYTF	TGTGCCAGCAGCCAACTCCGGGACAGGCAGGACTATGGCTACACCTTC
TRBJ1-4	TRBV27	-	TRBD1	CASRKQGADEKLFF	TGTGCCAGCAGGAAACAGGGGGCGGATGAAAAACTGTTTTTT
TRBJ1-6	TRBV19	-	-	CASSTGQFAGSPLHF	TGTGCCAGCAGTACGGGTCAGTTTGCTGGTTCACCCCTCCACTTT
TRBJ2-7	TRBV6-1	-	TRBD2	CASSDLTSGSRYEQYF	TGTGCCAGCAGTGATTTGACTAGCGGGAGTAGGTACGAGCAGTACTTC
TRBJ2-3	TRBV11-2	-	TRBD2	CASSLLAGGDTQYF	TGTGCCAGCAGCTTACTAGCGGGGGGGGATACGCAGTATTTT
TRBJ1-6	TRBV5-8	-	-	CASSLGQLGYNSPLHF	TGTGCCAGCAGCTTGGGGCAGCTCGGGTATAATTCACCCCTCCACTTT